One T cell receptor (beta chain) is described in this entry. As yet, its antigen is unknown. The CDR3 extends over 13 amino acids. V shed 0 bases and J shed 7 bases, with 11 bases lying between them. Germline CDR1 reads SGDLS; CDR2 reads YYNGEE. The RNA input was roughly 0.45 to 1 ug, and it was reverse transcribed with random hexamers. The CDR3 of TCR beta was amplified by immunoSEQ multiplex PCR across 54 Vbeta and 13 Jbeta. TCRdb itself ran the immunoSEQ multiplex PCR reads through MiXCR, one entry per CDR3 protein. Of about 200,000 distinct CDR3 sequences listed, around 96% are singletons. This record belongs to a study of CD8 T cells in Susac syndrome. General study points: The study recognized that its TCR sequencing and HLA analysis covered a relatively small number of individuals.

From blood CD8+ and CD4+ T cells, the TCR beta chain was sequenced. The multiple sclerosis controls comprised treatment-naive patients whose relapsing-remitting disease was stable or active. Input material: CD4+ T cells from PBMCs. The chain carries TRBV9 and TRBJ2-7, with a weak D call TRBD1 (5 bases). The TCR comes from a human donor with multiple sclerosis. CDR3 region: CASSVDQGEEQYF. The CDR3 DNA sequence: TGTGCCAGCAGCGTAGACCAGGGTGAGGAGCAGTACTTC.